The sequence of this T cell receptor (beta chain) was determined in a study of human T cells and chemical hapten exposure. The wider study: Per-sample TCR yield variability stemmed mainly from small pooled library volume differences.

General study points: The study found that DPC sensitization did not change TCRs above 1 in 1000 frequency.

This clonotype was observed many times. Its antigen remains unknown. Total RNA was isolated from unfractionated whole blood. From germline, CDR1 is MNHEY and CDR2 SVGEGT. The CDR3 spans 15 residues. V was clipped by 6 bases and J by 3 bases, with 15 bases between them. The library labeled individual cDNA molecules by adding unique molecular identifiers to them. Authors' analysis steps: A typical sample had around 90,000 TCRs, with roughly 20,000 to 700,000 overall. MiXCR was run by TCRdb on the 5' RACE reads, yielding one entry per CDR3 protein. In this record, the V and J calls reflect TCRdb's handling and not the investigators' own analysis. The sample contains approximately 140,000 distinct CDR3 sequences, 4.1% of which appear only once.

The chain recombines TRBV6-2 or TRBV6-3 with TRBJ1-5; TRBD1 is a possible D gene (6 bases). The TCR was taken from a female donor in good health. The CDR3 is CASRKQGGHNQPQHF. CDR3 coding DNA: TGTGCCAGCAGGAAACAGGGAGGGCACAATCAGCCCCAGCATTTT.